Many counts were recorded for the clone carrying this TCR beta chain. Antigen: not known. Exclusion of patients followed from uncontrolled infection, other autoimmune disease, pregnancy or lactation. This record comes from a study of T cells in Graves' hyperthyroidism and ophthalmopathy. Study findings and constraints: Stable hyperthyroidism and ophthalmopathy were separated using 13 V-J signatures. Most thyroid clonotypes expanded above 0.001 appeared in blood too.

Germline V gene data show CDR1 as SGHAT and CDR2 as FQDESV (reference sequence). The junction had 4 bases not matched to a gene; V was cut back by 3 bases and J by 5 bases. The CDR3 runs to 14 residues. Amplified TCR beta CDR3 regions came from RNA transcripts. A first-round RT-PCR of the TCR CDR3 used the HTBI primer set. TCRdb ran MiXCR on the multiplex PCR reads and lists one entry per CDR3 protein. The sample holds about 710,000 distinct CDR3 sequences, about a sixth seen once. The clonotype was recovered from a man aged 18-30 years with Graves' hyperthyroidism. The chain employs TRBV11-1 and TRBJ2-5; 9 bases are a match to TRBD2. The sequenced material came from blood. CDR3 in amino acids: CASSFIAGVETQYF. CDR3 in DNA: TGTGCCAGCAGCTTCATAGCGGGAGTGGAGACCCAGTACTTC.